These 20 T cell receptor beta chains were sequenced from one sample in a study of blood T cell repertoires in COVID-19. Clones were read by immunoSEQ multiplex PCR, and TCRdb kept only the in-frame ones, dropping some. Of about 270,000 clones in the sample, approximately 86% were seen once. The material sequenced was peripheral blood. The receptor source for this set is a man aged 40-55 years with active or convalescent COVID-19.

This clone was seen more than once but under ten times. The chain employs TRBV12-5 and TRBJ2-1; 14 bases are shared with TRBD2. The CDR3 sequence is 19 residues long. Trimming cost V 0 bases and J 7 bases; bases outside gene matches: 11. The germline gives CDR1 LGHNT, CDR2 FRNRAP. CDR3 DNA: TGTGCTAGTGGTTTGGTACGCGGGACTAGCGGGAGAGCGTCTAATGAGCAGTTCTTC. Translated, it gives CASGLVRGTSGRASNEQFF.

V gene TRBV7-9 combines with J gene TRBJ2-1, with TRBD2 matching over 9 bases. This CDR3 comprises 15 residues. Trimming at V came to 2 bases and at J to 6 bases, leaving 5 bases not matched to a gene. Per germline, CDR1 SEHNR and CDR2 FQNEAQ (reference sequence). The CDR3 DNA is TGTGCCAGCAGCTTACAGGCGGGAGGGATCAATGAGCAGTTCTTC. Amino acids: CASSLQAGGINEQFF.

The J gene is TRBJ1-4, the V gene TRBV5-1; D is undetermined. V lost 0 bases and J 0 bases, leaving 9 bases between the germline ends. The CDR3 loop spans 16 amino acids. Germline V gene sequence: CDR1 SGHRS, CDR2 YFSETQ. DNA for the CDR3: TGCGCCAGCAGCTTGGACGTCACACCAACTAATGAAAAACTGTTTTTT. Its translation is CASSLDVTPTNEKLFF.

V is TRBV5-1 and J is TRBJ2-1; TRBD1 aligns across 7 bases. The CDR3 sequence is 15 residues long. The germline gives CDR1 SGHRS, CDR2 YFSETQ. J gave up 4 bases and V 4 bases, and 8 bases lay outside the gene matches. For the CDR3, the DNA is TGCGCCAGCAGCCTGGGACAGAATGCTTACAATGAGCAGTTCTTC. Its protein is CASSLGQNAYNEQFF.

CDR3 in DNA: TGCGCCAGCAGCTTGGAGATAGCGAGAGGCAATGAGCAGTTCTTC. This translates into CASSLEIARGNEQFF. The genes are TRBV5-1 and TRBJ2-1; TRBD2 is a possible D gene (5 bases). In germline, CDR1 is SGHRS, CDR2 YFSETQ. V gave up 0 bases and J gave up 6 bases, with 13 bases separating them. CDR3 length: 15 residues.

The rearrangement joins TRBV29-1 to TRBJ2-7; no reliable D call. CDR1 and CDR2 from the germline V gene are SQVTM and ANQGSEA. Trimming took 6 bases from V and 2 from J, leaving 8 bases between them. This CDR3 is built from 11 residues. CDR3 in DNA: TGCAGCGTCCTATCACCCTACGAGCAGTACTTC. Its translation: CSVLSPYEQYF.

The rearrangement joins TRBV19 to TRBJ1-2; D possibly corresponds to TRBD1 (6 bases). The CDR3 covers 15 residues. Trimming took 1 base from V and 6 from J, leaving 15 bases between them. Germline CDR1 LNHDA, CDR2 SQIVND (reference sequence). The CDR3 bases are TGTGCCAGTAGTATAGTGTCAGGGGCCATCGATGGCTACACCTTC. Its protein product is CASSIVSGAIDGYTF.

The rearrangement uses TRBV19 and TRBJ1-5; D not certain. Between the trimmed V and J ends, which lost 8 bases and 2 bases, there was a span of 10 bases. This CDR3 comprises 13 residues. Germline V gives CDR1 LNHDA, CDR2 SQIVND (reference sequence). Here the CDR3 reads CASGREGNQPQHF. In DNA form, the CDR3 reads TGTGCCAGTGGTAGGGAGGGCAATCAGCCCCAGCATTTT.

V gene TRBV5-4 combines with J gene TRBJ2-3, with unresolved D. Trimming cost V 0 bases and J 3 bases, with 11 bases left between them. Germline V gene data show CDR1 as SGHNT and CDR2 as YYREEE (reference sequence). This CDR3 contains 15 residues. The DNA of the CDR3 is TGTGCCAGCAGCTTGGATTACTCATGGACAGATACGCAGTATTTT. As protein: CASSLDYSWTDTQYF.

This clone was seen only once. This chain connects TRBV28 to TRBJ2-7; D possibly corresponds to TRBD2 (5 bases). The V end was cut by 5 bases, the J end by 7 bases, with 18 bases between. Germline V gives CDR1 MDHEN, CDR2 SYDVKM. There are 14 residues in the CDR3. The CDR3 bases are TGTGCCAGCAGTCGGCGTGGGGTCGGGATTGAGCAGTACTTC. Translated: CASSRRGVGIEQYF.

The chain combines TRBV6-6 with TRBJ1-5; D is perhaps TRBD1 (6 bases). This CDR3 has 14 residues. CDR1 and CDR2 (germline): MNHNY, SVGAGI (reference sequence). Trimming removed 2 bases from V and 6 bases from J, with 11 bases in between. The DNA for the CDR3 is TGTGCCAGCAGTTACGGGGGGGCTGGTCAGCCCCAGCATTTT. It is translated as CASSYGGAGQPQHF.

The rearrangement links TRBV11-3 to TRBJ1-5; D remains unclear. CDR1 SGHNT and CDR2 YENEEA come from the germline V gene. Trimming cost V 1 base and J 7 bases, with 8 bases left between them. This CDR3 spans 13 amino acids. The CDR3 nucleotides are TGTGCCAGCAGCTTAGCACGTGGCCAGCCCCAGCATTTT. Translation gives CASSLARGQPQHF. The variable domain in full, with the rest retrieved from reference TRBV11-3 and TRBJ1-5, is EAGVVQSPRYKIIEKKQPVAFWCNPISGHNTLYWYLQNLGQGPELLIRYENEEAVDDSQLPKDRFSAERLKGVDSTLKIQPAELGDSAVYLCASSLARGQPQHFGDGTRLSIL.

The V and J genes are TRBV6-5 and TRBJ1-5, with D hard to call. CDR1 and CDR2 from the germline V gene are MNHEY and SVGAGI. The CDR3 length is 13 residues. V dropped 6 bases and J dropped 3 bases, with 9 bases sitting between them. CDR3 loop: CASSSRANQPQHF. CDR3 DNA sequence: TGTGCCAGCAGCTCGAGGGCCAATCAGCCCCAGCATTTT.

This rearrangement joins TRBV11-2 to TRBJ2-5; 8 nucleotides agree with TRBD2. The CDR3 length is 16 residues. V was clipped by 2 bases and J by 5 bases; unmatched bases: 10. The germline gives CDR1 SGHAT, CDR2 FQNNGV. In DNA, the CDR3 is TGTGCCAGCAGCTTACGAATAGCGGGGAACGGTGAGACCCAGTACTTC. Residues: CASSLRIAGNGETQYF.

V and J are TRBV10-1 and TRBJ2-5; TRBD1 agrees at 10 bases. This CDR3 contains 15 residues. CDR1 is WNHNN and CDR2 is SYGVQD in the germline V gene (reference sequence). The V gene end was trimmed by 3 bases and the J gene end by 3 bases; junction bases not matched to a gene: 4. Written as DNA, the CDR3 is TGCGCCAGCAGTGATACGGGACAGGGGAAAGAGACCCAGTACTTC. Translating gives CASSDTGQGKETQYF.

This CDR3 reads CASSVDPGDSGNQPQHF. DNA of the CDR3: TGTGCCAGCAGCGTAGATCCAGGGGATAGCGGCAATCAGCCCCAGCATTTT. V is TRBV9 and J is TRBJ1-5; D possibly corresponds to TRBD1 (6 bases). Trimming shortened V by 0 bases and J by 2 bases, and 15 bases separated the two germline ends. Germline V gene sequence: CDR1 SGDLS, CDR2 YYNGEE. The CDR3 extends over 17 amino acids.

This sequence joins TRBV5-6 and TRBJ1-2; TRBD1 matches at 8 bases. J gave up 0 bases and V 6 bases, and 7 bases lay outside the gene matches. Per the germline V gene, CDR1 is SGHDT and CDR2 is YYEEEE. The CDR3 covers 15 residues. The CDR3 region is CASIGQGLSNYGYTF. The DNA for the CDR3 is TGTGCCAGCATAGGACAGGGCCTATCTAACTATGGCTACACCTTC.

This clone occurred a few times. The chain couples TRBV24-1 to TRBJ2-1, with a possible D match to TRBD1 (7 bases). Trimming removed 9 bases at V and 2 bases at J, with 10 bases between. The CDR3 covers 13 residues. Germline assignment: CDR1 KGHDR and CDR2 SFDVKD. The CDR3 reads CATAGGPYNEQFF. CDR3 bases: TGTGCCACCGCAGGGGGGCCCTACAATGAGCAGTTCTTC.

CDR3 DNA: TGTGCCAGCAGTCCCGACAGGGCGCGGCCCCTCCACTTT. It specifies CASSPDRARPLHF. The chain combines TRBV6-5 with TRBJ1-6, with TRBD1 matching 7 bases. Germline-derived CDR1 and CDR2 are MNHEY and SVGAGI. The CDR3 runs 13 residues. The V segment lost 5 bases and the J segment 13 bases; nucleotides outside the gene matches: 8.

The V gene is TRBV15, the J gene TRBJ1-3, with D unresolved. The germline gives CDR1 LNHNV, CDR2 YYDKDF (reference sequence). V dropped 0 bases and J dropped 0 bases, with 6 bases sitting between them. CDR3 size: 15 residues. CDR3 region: CATSRDRSSGNTIYF. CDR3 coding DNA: TGTGCCACCAGCAGAGATAGGAGCTCTGGAAACACCATATATTTT.